This is a list of T cell receptor beta chains from one sample in a study of shared clonotypes between healthy human individuals. Generated by immunoSEQ multiplex PCR, the TCRdb table keeps only in-frame clones and is missing some. This sample carries roughly 2,000,000 clones, 90% to 95% of them seen once, and the ten largest clones take less than 2%. The material sequenced was naive CD8+ T cells from PBMCs. These receptors were taken from a man aged 18 to 30 in good health. Some clones in this sample may be carry-over from other donors' samples. CDR3s include the opening cysteine and the closing phenylalanine or tryptophan. The D gene is left open where the match is weak. Part of the rows lack a size; the others show once, few, many or a class for expanded clones.

clone_size	v_call	j_call	d_call	cdr3_aa	cdr3_nt
many	TRBV29-1	TRBJ1-2	-	CSVPPVGGEGYTF	TGCAGCGTCCCCCCCGTGGGGGGGGAGGGCTACACCTTC
-	TRBV30	TRBJ2-1	-	CAWIPQGGVLGDEQFF	TGTGCCTGGATCCCCCAGGGGGGTGTCCTGGGCGATGAGCAGTTCTTC
-	TRBV7-3	TRBJ1-2	TRBD1	CASSLGTGGNYGYTF	TGTGCCAGCAGCCTCGGGACAGGGGGCAACTATGGCTACACCTTC
-	TRBV7-9	TRBJ2-7	TRBD2	CASSLMGEGLYEQYF	TGTGCCAGCAGCTTAATGGGGGAGGGCCTCTACGAGCAGTACTTC
-	TRBV7-8	TRBJ2-2	-	CASSSVLLMNTGELFF	TGTGCCAGCAGCTCGGTTTTACTTATGAACACCGGGGAGCTGTTTTTT
-	TRBV9	TRBJ2-2	TRBD2	CASSAGVLAGVWTGELFF	TGTGCCAGCAGCGCAGGAGTACTAGCGGGAGTGTGGACCGGGGAGCTGTTTTTT
-	TRBV15	TRBJ1-2	-	CATSFGGDYGYTF	TGTGCCACCAGTTTCGGGGGCGACTATGGCTACACCTTC
-	TRBV18	TRBJ2-1	TRBD1	CASSPRTGGADNEQFF	TGTGCCAGCTCACCGCGGACAGGGGGGGCGGACAATGAGCAGTTCTTC
-	TRBV10-3	TRBJ2-1	TRBD1	CAISQDREAYNEQFF	TGTGCCATCAGTCAAGACAGGGAAGCCTACAATGAGCAGTTCTTC
-	TRBV7-9	TRBJ2-7	-	CASSLGGDEQYF	TGTGCCAGCAGCTTAGGAGGCGACGAGCAGTACTTC
-	TRBV27	TRBJ1-2	-	CASSPRQPTNYGYTF	TGTGCCAGCAGTCCGCGACAGCCAACTAACTATGGCTACACCTTC
-	TRBV25-1	TRBJ1-2	TRBD1	CASTPTGTGGRYGYTF	TGTGCCAGCACCCCCACTGGGACAGGCGGCCGCTATGGCTACACCTTC
-	TRBV27	TRBJ2-3	TRBD2	CASSSLAGYTDTQYF	TGTGCCAGCAGCAGCCTAGCGGGCTACACAGATACGCAGTATTTT
-	TRBV7-6	TRBJ2-1	-	CASSLASGEVYYNEQFF	TGTGCCAGCAGCTTAGCGTCCGGGGAGGTGTACTACAATGAGCAGTTCTTC
-	TRBV27	TRBJ2-7	TRBD1	CASSSSQGEKTYEQYF	TGTGCCAGCAGTTCCTCCCAGGGGGAAAAGACCTACGAGCAGTACTTC
-	TRBV11-1	TRBJ2-7	TRBD2	CASSGVGGLASYEQYF	TGTGCCAGCAGCGGTGTCGGGGGACTAGCCTCGTATGAGCAGTACTTC
-	TRBV5-6	TRBJ2-7	-	CASSLGMEGPAEQYF	TGTGCCAGCAGCTTGGGCATGGAGGGCCCCGCCGAGCAGTACTTC
-	TRBV28	TRBJ2-7	-	CASRRFPYEQYF	TGTGCCAGCAGGAGGTTCCCCTACGAGCAGTACTTC